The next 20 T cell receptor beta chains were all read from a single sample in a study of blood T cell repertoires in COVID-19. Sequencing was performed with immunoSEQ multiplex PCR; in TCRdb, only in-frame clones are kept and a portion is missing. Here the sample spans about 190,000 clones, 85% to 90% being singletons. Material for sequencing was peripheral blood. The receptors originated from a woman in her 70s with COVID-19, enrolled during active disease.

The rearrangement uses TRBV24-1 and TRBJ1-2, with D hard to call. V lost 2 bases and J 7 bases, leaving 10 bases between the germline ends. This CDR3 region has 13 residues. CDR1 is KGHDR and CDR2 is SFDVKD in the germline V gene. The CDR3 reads CATSDSPGTGYTF. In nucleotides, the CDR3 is TGTGCCACCAGTGATTCTCCAGGTACTGGCTACACCTTC.

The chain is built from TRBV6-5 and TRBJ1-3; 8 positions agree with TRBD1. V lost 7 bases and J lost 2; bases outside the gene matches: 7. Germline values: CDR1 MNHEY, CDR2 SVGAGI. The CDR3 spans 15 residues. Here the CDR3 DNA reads TGTGCCAGCAAACGAGAACAGGGGGCTGGAAACACCATATATTTT. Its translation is CASKREQGAGNTIYF.

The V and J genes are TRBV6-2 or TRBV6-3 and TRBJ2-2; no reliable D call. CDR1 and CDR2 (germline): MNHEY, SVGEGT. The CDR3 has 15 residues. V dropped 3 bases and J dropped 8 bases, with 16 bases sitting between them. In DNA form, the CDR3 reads TGTGCCAGCAGTTATATATCCCCCCCCAGGGGGGAGCTGTTTTTT. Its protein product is CASSYISPPRGELFF.

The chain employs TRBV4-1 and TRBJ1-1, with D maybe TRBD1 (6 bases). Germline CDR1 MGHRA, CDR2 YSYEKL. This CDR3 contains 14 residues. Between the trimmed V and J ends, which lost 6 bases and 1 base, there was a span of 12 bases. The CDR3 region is CASRGQLKNTEAFF. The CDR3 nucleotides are TGCGCCAGCAGAGGACAGCTCAAGAACACTGAAGCTTTCTTT.

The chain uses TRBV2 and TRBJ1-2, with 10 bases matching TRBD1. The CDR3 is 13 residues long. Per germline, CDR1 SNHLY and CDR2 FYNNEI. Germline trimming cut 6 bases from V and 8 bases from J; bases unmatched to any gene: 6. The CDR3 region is CASSRQGAQGYTF. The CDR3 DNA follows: TGTGCCAGCAGCCGACAGGGGGCGCAGGGCTACACCTTC.

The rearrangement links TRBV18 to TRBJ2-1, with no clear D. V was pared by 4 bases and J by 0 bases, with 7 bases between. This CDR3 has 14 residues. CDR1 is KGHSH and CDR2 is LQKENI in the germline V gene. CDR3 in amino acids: CASSRPSSYNEQFF. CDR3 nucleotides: TGTGCCAGCTCACGTCCCAGCTCCTACAATGAGCAGTTCTTC. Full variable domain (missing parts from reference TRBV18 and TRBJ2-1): NAGVMQNPRHLVRRRGQEARLRCSPMKGHSHVYWYRQLPEEGLKFMVYLQKENIIDESGMPKERFSAEFPKEGPSILRIQQVVRGDSAAYFCASSRPSSYNEQFFGPGTRLTVL.

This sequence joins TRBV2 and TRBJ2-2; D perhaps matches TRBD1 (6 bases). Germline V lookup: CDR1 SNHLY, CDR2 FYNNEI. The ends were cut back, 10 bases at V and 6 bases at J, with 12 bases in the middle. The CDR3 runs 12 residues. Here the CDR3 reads CATQTGPGELFF. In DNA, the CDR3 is TGTGCCACCCAAACAGGGCCCGGGGAGCTGTTTTTT.

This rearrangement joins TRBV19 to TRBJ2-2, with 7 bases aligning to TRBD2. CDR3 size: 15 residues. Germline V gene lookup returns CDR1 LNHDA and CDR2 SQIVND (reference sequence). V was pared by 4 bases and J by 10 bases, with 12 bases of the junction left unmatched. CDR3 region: CASSRAGLSSEELFF. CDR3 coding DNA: TGTGCCAGTAGTAGAGCGGGACTATCCTCCGAGGAGCTGTTTTTT.

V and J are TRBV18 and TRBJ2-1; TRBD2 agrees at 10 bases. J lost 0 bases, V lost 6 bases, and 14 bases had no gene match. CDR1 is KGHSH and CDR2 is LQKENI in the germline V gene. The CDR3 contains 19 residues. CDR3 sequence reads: CASSPGLAADQDSYNEQFF. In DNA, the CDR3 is TGTGCCAGCTCCCCCGGACTAGCGGCGGATCAAGACTCCTACAATGAGCAGTTCTTC. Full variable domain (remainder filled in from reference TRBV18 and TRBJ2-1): NAGVMQNPRHLVRRRGQEARLRCSPMKGHSHVYWYRQLPEEGLKFMVYLQKENIIDESGMPKERFSAEFPKEGPSILRIQQVVRGDSAAYFCASSPGLAADQDSYNEQFFGPGTRLTVL.

CDR3 coding DNA: TGCAGCGCCGGAGGCGGAGCGAACACCGGGGAGCTGTTTTTT. It encodes CSAGGGANTGELFF. The chain carries TRBV29-1 and TRBJ2-2; TRBD2 might be the D (5 bases). Per the germline V gene, CDR1 is SQVTM and CDR2 is ANQGSEA. With 7 bases removed from V and 0 bases from J, the gap between germline ends came to 12 bases. The CDR3 extends over 14 amino acids.

CDR3 in amino acids: CATSVGPYGGGSYNEQFF. The CDR3, as DNA: TGTGCCACCAGTGTGGGTCCCTATGGGGGAGGTTCCTACAATGAGCAGTTCTTC. The gene calls are TRBV24-1 and TRBJ2-1; the D gene is possibly TRBD2 (6 bases). Germline CDR1 KGHDR, CDR2 SFDVKD. Trimming pared 5 bases from V and 1 base from J, leaving 20 bases between. CDR3 length equals 18 residues.

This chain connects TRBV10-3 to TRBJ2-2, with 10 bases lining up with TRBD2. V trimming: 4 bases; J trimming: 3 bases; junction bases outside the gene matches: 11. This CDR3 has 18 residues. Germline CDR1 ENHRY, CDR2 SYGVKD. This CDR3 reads CAISGSGTSGTYTGELFF. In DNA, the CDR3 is TGTGCCATCAGTGGATCTGGAACTAGCGGGACCTACACCGGGGAGCTGTTTTTT.

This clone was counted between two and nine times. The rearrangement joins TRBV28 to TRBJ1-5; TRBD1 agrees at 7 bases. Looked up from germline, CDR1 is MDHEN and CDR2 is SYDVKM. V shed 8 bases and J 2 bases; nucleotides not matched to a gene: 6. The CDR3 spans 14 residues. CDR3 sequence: CASQDRVGNQPQHF. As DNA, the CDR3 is TGTGCCAGCCAAGACAGGGTTGGCAATCAGCCCCAGCATTTT.

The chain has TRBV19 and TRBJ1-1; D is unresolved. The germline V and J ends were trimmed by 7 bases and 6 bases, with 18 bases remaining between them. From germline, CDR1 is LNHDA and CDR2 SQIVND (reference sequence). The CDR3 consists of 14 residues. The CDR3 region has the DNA TGTGCCAGTACCCCCAGGAGGCTCAACTCTGAAGCTTTCTTT. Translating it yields CASTPRRLNSEAFF.

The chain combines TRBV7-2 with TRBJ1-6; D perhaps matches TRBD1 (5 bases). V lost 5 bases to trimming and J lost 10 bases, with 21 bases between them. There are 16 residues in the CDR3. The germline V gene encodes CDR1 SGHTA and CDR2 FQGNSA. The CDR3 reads CASSLISGGDGSPLHF. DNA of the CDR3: TGTGCCAGCAGCCTCATTAGTGGAGGGGATGGCTCACCCCTCCACTTT.

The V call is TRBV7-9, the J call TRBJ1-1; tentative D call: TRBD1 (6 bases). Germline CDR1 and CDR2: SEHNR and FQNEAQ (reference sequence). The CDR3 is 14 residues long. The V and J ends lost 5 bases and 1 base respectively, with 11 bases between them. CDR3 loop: CASSPTQGNTEAFF. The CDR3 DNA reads TGTGCCAGCAGCCCGACACAGGGGAACACTGAAGCTTTCTTT.

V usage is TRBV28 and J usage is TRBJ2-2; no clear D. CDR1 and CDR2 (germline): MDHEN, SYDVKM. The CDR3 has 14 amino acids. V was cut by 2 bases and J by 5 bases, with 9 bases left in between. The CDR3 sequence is CASSLIQQTGELFF. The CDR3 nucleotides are TGTGCCAGCAGTTTAATACAGCAAACCGGGGAGCTGTTTTTT.

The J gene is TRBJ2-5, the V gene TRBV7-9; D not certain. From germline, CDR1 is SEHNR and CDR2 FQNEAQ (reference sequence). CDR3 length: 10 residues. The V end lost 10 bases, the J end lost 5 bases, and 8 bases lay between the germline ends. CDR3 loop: CAITKETQYF. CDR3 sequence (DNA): TGTGCCATAACAAAGGAGACCCAGTACTTC.

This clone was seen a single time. In nucleotides, the CDR3 is TGTGCCAGCAGCTTCGCCAGGGCGGACACTGAAGCTTTCTTT. Protein: CASSFARADTEAFF. The J gene is TRBJ1-1, the V gene TRBV7-2, with TRBD1 as a possible D gene (5 bases). V shed 3 bases and J shed 3 bases, with 11 bases lying between them. Germline V gene sequence: CDR1 SGHTA, CDR2 FQGNSA. This CDR3 is 14 amino acids long.

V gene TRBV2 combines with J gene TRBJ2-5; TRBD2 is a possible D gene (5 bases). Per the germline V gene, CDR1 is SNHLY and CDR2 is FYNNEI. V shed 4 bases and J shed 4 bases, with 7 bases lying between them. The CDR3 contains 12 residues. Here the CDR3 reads CASSAGRETQYF. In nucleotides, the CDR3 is TGTGCCAGCAGTGCGGGGAGAGAGACCCAGTACTTC.